A single sample is the source of the 25 T cell receptor beta chains below, sequenced in a study of blood T cell repertoires in COVID-19. Measured with immunoSEQ multiplex PCR; TCRdb has only the in-frame clones, and not every one. The profile shows tens of thousands of clones, roughly 80% of them singletons. Sequencing was carried out using peripheral blood. All receptors come from a man between 60 and 75 years old with COVID-19, enrolled during active disease.

The CDR3, as DNA: TGTGCCAGCAGGACGTCTAGCGTCTCCTACGAGCAGTACTTC. It specifies CASRTSSVSYEQYF. This rearrangement joins TRBV6-5 to TRBJ2-7; TRBD2 is a possible D gene (6 bases). V was shortened by 6 bases and J by 0 bases, with 12 bases between the two germline ends. Germline CDR1 and CDR2: MNHEY and SVGAGI. The CDR3 consists of 14 residues.

This sequence joins TRBV5-4 and TRBJ2-7; tentative D call: TRBD2 (6 bases). The CDR3 sequence is 15 residues long. Germline V lookup: CDR1 SGHNT, CDR2 YYREEE (reference sequence). V lost 5 bases to trimming and J lost 5 bases, with 20 bases between them. The CDR3: CASRGSLEGRDEQYF. The CDR3 DNA follows: TGTGCCAGCAGAGGGTCACTGGAGGGTAGGGACGAGCAGTACTTC.

The rearrangement links TRBV4-1 to TRBJ1-2; D is perhaps TRBD1 (6 bases). The CDR3 totals 17 residues. Trimming cost V 2 bases and J 2 bases, with 18 bases left between them. Germline values: CDR1 MGHRA, CDR2 YSYEKL. The CDR3 reads CASSQTTGTLPNYGYTF. Written as DNA, the CDR3 is TGCGCCAGCAGCCAAACGACCGGGACACTCCCGAACTATGGCTACACCTTC.

This rearrangement joins TRBV6-5 to TRBJ1-1; D call uncertain. CDR3 length equals 12 residues. Germline assignment: CDR1 MNHEY and CDR2 SVGAGI. V lost 6 bases and J 3 bases, leaving 8 bases between the germline ends. CDR3 DNA sequence: TGTGCCAGCAGAGAGAGCTACACTGAAGCTTTCTTT. As protein: CASRESYTEAFF.

This chain links TRBV5-1 with TRBJ2-4; the D is unclear. The CDR3 has 14 amino acids. CDR1 and CDR2 from the germline V gene are SGHRS and YFSETQ. V dropped 0 bases and J dropped 8 bases, with 12 bases sitting between them. CDR3 amino acids: CASSLGSTADIQYF. DNA for the CDR3: TGCGCCAGCAGCTTGGGCTCCACTGCGGACATTCAGTACTTC.

The rearrangement uses TRBV7-2 and TRBJ1-1; no reliable D call. Trimming pared 5 bases from V and 4 bases from J, leaving 11 bases between. The CDR3 consists of 13 residues. CDR1 and CDR2 (germline): SGHTA, FQGNSA. The CDR3 DNA reads as TGTGCCAGCAGCCTCCTCCAAGCCACTGAAGCTTTCTTT. Amino acids: CASSLLQATEAFF.

The chain recombines TRBV28 with TRBJ1-6, with D unclear. In germline, CDR1 is MDHEN, CDR2 SYDVKM. This CDR3 is 13 amino acids long. V was trimmed by 6 bases and J by 4 bases, leaving 7 bases between them. Written as DNA, the CDR3 is TGTGCCAGCAGCCAAGCTTATAATTCACCCCTCCACTTT. It specifies CASSQAYNSPLHF.

The rearrangement links TRBV6-5 to TRBJ2-6; D not certain. Trimming shortened V by 8 bases and J by 2 bases, and 10 bases separated the two germline ends. Germline loops: CDR1 MNHEY, CDR2 SVGAGI. The CDR3 length is 14 residues. The CDR3 DNA follows: TGTGCCAGCGGCGGAAGCGCTGGGGCCAACGTCCTGACTTTC. Residues: CASGGSAGANVLTF.

This clone showed up just a few times. This chain uses TRBV11-2 with TRBJ2-7; no reliable D call. Trimming cost V 1 base and J 2 bases, with 9 bases left between them. CDR1 and CDR2 from the germline V gene are SGHAT and FQNNGV. The CDR3 covers 14 residues. This chain's CDR3 is CASSLGVFTYEQYF. CDR3 nucleotide sequence: TGTGCCAGCAGCTTAGGAGTCTTCACCTACGAGCAGTACTTC.

The chain is built from TRBV28 and TRBJ2-7; 12 bases fit TRBD1. The length of the CDR3 is 16 residues. CDR1 MDHEN and CDR2 SYDVKM come from the germline V gene. The V gene end was trimmed by 3 bases and the J gene end by 7 bases; junction bases not matched to a gene: 10. CDR3: CASSLFRDRGREEQYF. As DNA, the CDR3 is TGTGCCAGCAGTTTGTTCCGGGACAGGGGGCGTGAAGAGCAGTACTTC.

The chain recombines TRBV28 with TRBJ2-2, with TRBD2 matching 12 bases. The CDR3 totals 14 residues. After removal of 7 bases from V and 5 bases from J, the junction contained 2 bases not matched to a gene. Germline V gene lookup returns CDR1 MDHEN and CDR2 SYDVKM. The CDR3 DNA reads as TGTGCCAGCACACTAGCGGGGGGAACCGGGGAGCTGTTTTTT. Protein product: CASTLAGGTGELFF.

This chain uses TRBV11-2 with TRBJ2-1; 7 nucleotides align to TRBD2. With 0 bases clipped from V and 7 bases from J, the junction kept 9 bases outside the gene matches. Germline V gives CDR1 SGHAT, CDR2 FQNNGV. CDR3 size: 16 residues. CDR3 sequence: CASSLDGGGGSNEQFF. DNA for the CDR3: TGTGCCAGCAGCTTAGACGGAGGCGGGGGAAGTAATGAGCAGTTCTTC.

V gene TRBV2 combines with J gene TRBJ2-5, with a weak D call TRBD1 (6 bases). The germline gives CDR1 SNHLY, CDR2 FYNNEI. Trimming shortened V by 5 bases and J by 5 bases, and 9 bases separated the two germline ends. The CDR3 contains 12 residues. Here the CDR3 DNA reads TGTGCCAGCAGTAGACAGGACGAGACCCAGTACTTC. Protein product: CASSRQDETQYF. Variable domain in full (rest from reference TRBV2 and TRBJ2-5): EPEVTQTPSHQVTQMGQEVILRCVPISNHLYFYWYRQILGQKVEFLVSFYNNEISEKSEIFDDQFSVERPDGSNFTLKIRSTKLEDSAMYFCASSRQDETQYFGPGTRLLVL.

Ten or more counts support this clone. The chain couples TRBV4-2 to TRBJ2-3; 11 bases are shared with TRBD2. In germline, CDR1 is LGHNA, CDR2 YNFKEQ. J lost 2 bases, V lost 5 bases, and 9 bases had no gene match. This CDR3 spans 17 amino acids. The CDR3: CASSTRSGLADTDTQYF. The DNA of the CDR3 is TGTGCCAGCAGCACTCGTTCGGGACTAGCGGACACAGATACGCAGTATTTT.

The chain employs TRBV5-1 and TRBJ1-4, with TRBD1 matching over 9 bases. There are 14 residues in the CDR3. Per the germline V gene, CDR1 is SGHRS and CDR2 is YFSETQ. Germline trimming cut 5 bases from V and 5 bases from J; bases unmatched to any gene: 4. This CDR3 reads CASSSTGGNEKLFF. In nucleotides, the CDR3 is TGCGCCAGCAGTTCGACAGGGGGGAATGAAAAACTGTTTTTT.

The CDR3 DNA follows: TGTGCCAGCAGTTTTCCGGGGACTGGGGAGCAGTTCTTC. Amino acids: CASSFPGTGEQFF. The chain is built from TRBV6-5 and TRBJ2-1, with a possible D match to TRBD2 (6 bases). This CDR3 comprises 13 residues. In germline, CDR1 is MNHEY, CDR2 SVGAGI. Trimming removed 4 bases from V and 10 bases from J, with 14 bases in between.

The chain combines TRBV7-9 with TRBJ2-1, with 7 nucleotides matching TRBD2. The CDR3 is made up of 15 amino acids. Germline trimming cut 2 bases from V and 9 bases from J; bases unmatched to any gene: 10. The germline CDR1 and CDR2 sequences are SEHNR and FQNEAQ (reference sequence). The chain's CDR3 is CASSLRGSSSLEQFF. CDR3 DNA: TGTGCCAGCAGCTTACGCGGGAGTTCATCACTTGAGCAGTTCTTC.

This chain uses TRBV7-2 with TRBJ2-7; the match to TRBD1 covers 8 bases. This CDR3 comprises 15 residues. V shed 1 base, J shed 3 bases, and the junction held 5 bases outside the gene matches. CDR1 and CDR2 from the germline V gene are SGHTA and FQGNSA. This CDR3 reads CASSLVGTGIYEQYF. In DNA form, the CDR3 reads TGTGCCAGCAGCTTAGTTGGGACAGGCATCTACGAGCAGTACTTC.

The V and J genes are TRBV19 and TRBJ1-5; D uncertain. Germline V gene sequence: CDR1 LNHDA, CDR2 SQIVND (reference sequence). The CDR3 has 13 amino acids. Trimming pared 3 bases from V and 7 bases from J, leaving 10 bases between. CDR3 in amino acids: CASSIQVGQPQHF. The DNA for the CDR3 is TGTGCCAGTAGTATCCAGGTCGGACAGCCCCAGCATTTT.

The rearrangement joins TRBV4-2 to TRBJ1-4; 8 bases align to TRBD1. V lost 0 bases to trimming and J lost 12 bases; unmatched junction nucleotides: 9. The germline V gene has CDR1 LGHNA and CDR2 YNFKEQ. The CDR3 is 15 residues long. The DNA of the CDR3 is TGTGCCAGCAGCCAAGAGACAGGGGCCTCAACCGAACTGTTTTTT. As protein: CASSQETGASTELFF.

This clone has a handful of counts. The rearrangement uses TRBV24-1 and TRBJ2-1; 12 bases fit TRBD2. Germline V gives CDR1 KGHDR, CDR2 SFDVKD. The CDR3 length is 15 residues. The V segment lost 4 bases and the J segment 12 bases; nucleotides outside the gene matches: 9. CDR3: CATSDLAGGPVGQFF. CDR3 bases: TGTGCCACCAGTGACCTAGCGGGGGGGCCTGTGGGGCAGTTCTTC.

This chain uses TRBV5-6 with TRBJ1-6, with 7 bases lining up with TRBD1. The CDR3 runs 14 residues. V trimming: 0 bases; J trimming: 13 bases; junction bases outside the gene matches: 7. Germline-derived CDR1 and CDR2 are SGHDT and YYEEEE. The CDR3 protein is CASSLGTGLQPLHF. CDR3 coding DNA: TGTGCCAGCAGCTTGGGGACAGGCCTCCAGCCCCTCCACTTT.

J is TRBJ2-3 and V is TRBV10-2; TRBD2 might be the D (6 bases). Trimming removed 6 bases from V and 1 base from J, with 11 bases in between. There are 14 residues in the CDR3. Germline V gene lookup returns CDR1 WSHSY and CDR2 SAAADI. The CDR3 is CASRRASGTDTQYF. DNA of the CDR3: TGCGCCAGCAGGAGGGCTAGCGGCACAGATACGCAGTATTTT.

J is TRBJ2-2 and V is TRBV19; tentative D call: TRBD1 (6 bases). Germline loops: CDR1 LNHDA, CDR2 SQIVND (reference sequence). V lost 5 bases and J lost 4, with 11 bases in between. CDR3 size: 14 residues. The CDR3 DNA sequence: TGTGCCAGTAGTGTGGACAGACCCACCGGGGAGCTGTTTTTT. This encodes CASSVDRPTGELFF.

The J gene is TRBJ2-1, the V gene TRBV7-9; D is perhaps TRBD1 (6 bases). In germline, CDR1 is SEHNR, CDR2 FQNEAQ (reference sequence). CDR3 size: 15 residues. With 5 bases removed from V and 0 bases from J, the gap between germline ends came to 11 bases. The CDR3 reads CASSTGFISYNEQFF. The CDR3, as DNA: TGTGCCAGCAGCACAGGGTTTATCTCCTACAATGAGCAGTTCTTC.